The 28 T cell receptor beta chains presented below share a single source sample, sequenced in a study of T cell changes during pregnancy in multiple sclerosis. Only in-frame clones appear in the TCRdb table, and some are missing; sequencing was by immunoSEQ multiplex PCR. Of about 40,000 clones in the sample, around nine tenths were seen once. The sample in question was CD4+ T cells from peripheral blood mononuclear cells, obtained before pregnancy. These receptors originate from a female donor with multiple sclerosis, enrolled in a pregnancy study.

This chain uses TRBV28 with TRBJ1-5, with TRBD1 identical over 7 bases. Trimming cost V 6 bases and J 9 bases; bases outside gene matches: 8. CDR1 and CDR2 (germline): MDHEN, SYDVKM. There are 13 residues in the CDR3. CDR3 loop: CASRAGGPVPQHF. The DNA of the CDR3 is TGTGCCAGCAGGGCAGGGGGTCCCGTGCCCCAGCATTTT.

The chain combines TRBV10-3 with TRBJ2-3, with TRBD2 identical over 12 bases. Per germline, CDR1 ENHRY and CDR2 SYGVKD. Germline trimming cut 6 bases from V and 1 base from J; bases unmatched to any gene: 11. This CDR3 is built from 18 residues. CDR3 nucleotides: TGTGCCATCAGGCCCGGACTAGCGGGACGTGTAGGCACAGATACGCAGTATTTT. Its translation is CAIRPGLAGRVGTDTQYF.

The gene calls are TRBV11-3 and TRBJ2-3; 12 bases match TRBD2. The CDR3 loop spans 16 amino acids. With 2 bases clipped from V and 4 bases from J, the junction kept 4 bases outside the gene matches. The germline gives CDR1 SGHNT, CDR2 YENEEA. This CDR3 is CASSLKLAGGPDTQYF. The CDR3 bases are TGTGCCAGCAGCTTAAAACTAGCGGGAGGTCCAGATACGCAGTATTTT.

The chain has TRBV7-8 and TRBJ1-2; D is possibly TRBD1 (6 bases). CDR3 length: 19 residues. V was shortened by 3 bases and J by 0 bases, with 23 bases between the two germline ends. CDR1 SGHVS and CDR2 FQNEAQ come from the germline V gene. CDR3 coding DNA: TGTGCCAGCAGCTTCCTCAGGGGAAGGAGTCTTAAAGCTAACTATGGCTACACCTTC. It encodes CASSFLRGRSLKANYGYTF.

The chain joins TRBV10-3 to TRBJ2-1; perhaps TRBD1 as D (5 bases). CDR1 and CDR2 (germline): ENHRY, SYGVKD. This CDR3 is 14 amino acids long. Trimming shortened V by 7 bases and J by 5 bases, and 15 bases separated the two germline ends. The CDR3 region is CAITEPGLNNEQFF. The CDR3 DNA reads TGTGCCATCACCGAACCAGGGTTAAACAATGAGCAGTTCTTC.

The chain has TRBV11-2 and TRBJ2-5, with 10 bases aligning to TRBD2. The V gene's germline CDR1 is SGHAT and CDR2 FQNNGV. V lost 5 bases to trimming and J lost 7 bases; unmatched junction nucleotides: 13. The CDR3 is 16 amino acids. CDR3 sequence (DNA): TGTGCCAGCAGCGATTTTAGCGGGAGGTCTTTGGGGACCCAGTACTTC. Protein sequence: CASSDFSGRSLGTQYF.

V gene TRBV29-1 combines with J gene TRBJ2-1, with 16 bases matching TRBD2. V dropped 3 bases and J dropped 4; count of bases not matched to a gene: 12. Germline CDR1 SQVTM, CDR2 ANQGSEA. The CDR3 has 19 amino acids. The CDR3 coding sequence is TGCAGCGTTGACGGGACTAGCGGGAGGGCCAGCGTTAGTTACAATGAGCAGTTCTTC. This translates into CSVDGTSGRASVSYNEQFF.

The rearrangement joins TRBV18 to TRBJ2-5; 7 positions match TRBD2. Germline assignment: CDR1 KGHSH and CDR2 LQKENI. The V and J ends lost 3 bases and 2 bases, in that order; junction bases with no gene match: 0. The CDR3 runs 13 residues. The CDR3 sequence: CASSPGGQETQYF. CDR3 DNA: TGTGCCAGCTCACCCGGGGGGCAAGAGACCCAGTACTTC. Drawing the rest from reference TRBV18 and TRBJ2-5, the complete variable domain is NAGVMQNPRHLVRRRGQEARLRCSPMKGHSHVYWYRQLPEEGLKFMVYLQKENIIDESGMPKERFSAEFPKEGPSILRIQQVVRGDSAAYFCASSPGGQETQYFGPGTRLLVL.

This chain joins TRBV7-3 and TRBJ2-1, with 10 bases that match TRBD2. The ends lost 5 bases at V and 7 bases at J; junction bases unmatched: 11. The CDR3 spans 16 residues. CDR1 and CDR2 from the germline V gene are SGHTA and FQGTGA. CDR3 coding DNA: TGTGCCAGCAGCATAAATAGCGGGAGGTTAGGAAATGAGCAGTTCTTC. This codes for CASSINSGRLGNEQFF. The full variable domain, with the rest looked up from reference TRBV7-3 and TRBJ2-1, is GAGVSQTPSNKVTEKGKYVELRCDPISGHTALYWYRQSLGQGPEFLIYFQGTGAADDSGLPNDRFFAVRPEGSVSTLKIQRTERGDSAVYLCASSINSGRLGNEQFFGPGTRLTVL.

This chain uses TRBV2 with TRBJ2-7; D is uncertain. The CDR3 is 10 residues long. Germline V gene sequence: CDR1 SNHLY, CDR2 FYNNEI. The germline V and J ends were trimmed by 6 bases and 4 bases, with 4 bases remaining between them. CDR3 coding DNA: TGTGCCAGCAGCCTTTACGAGCAGTACTTC. Translated, it gives CASSLYEQYF.

This chain connects TRBV5-1 to TRBJ2-3, with 9 bases fitting TRBD2. The CDR3 covers 16 residues. The germline CDR1 and CDR2 sequences are SGHRS and YFSETQ. Trimming cost V 5 bases and J 3 bases; bases outside gene matches: 10. This CDR3 reads CASSLLSGSPTDTQYF. For the CDR3, the DNA is TGCGCCAGCAGTTTACTTAGCGGGAGCCCGACAGATACGCAGTATTTT.

The chain couples TRBV11-2 to TRBJ2-3; D perhaps matches TRBD2 (7 bases). The germline V gene has CDR1 SGHAT and CDR2 FQNNGV. The CDR3 runs 13 residues. CDR3 DNA: TGTGCAGGGGGGGGTCGGCGCACAGATACGCAGTATTTT. Translation gives CAGGGRRTDTQYF.

The J gene is TRBJ2-1, the V gene TRBV5-1; D unresolved. V lost 0 bases to trimming and J lost 6 bases, with 4 bases between them. The CDR3 contains 12 residues. Looked up from germline, CDR1 is SGHRS and CDR2 is YFSETQ. CDR3 nucleotide sequence: TGCGCCAGCAGCTTGGGGGCCAATGAGCAGTTCTTC. This codes for CASSLGANEQFF. Based on the CDR3 plus reference TRBV5-1 and TRBJ2-1, the full variable domain is KAGVTQTPRYLIKTRGQQVTLSCSPISGHRSVSWYQQTPGQGLQFLFEYFSETQRNKGNFPGRFSGRQFSNSRSEMNVSTLELGDSALYLCASSLGANEQFFGPGTRLTVL.

The V gene is TRBV27, the J gene TRBJ2-7, with 8 bases fitting TRBD1. CDR3 length: 14 amino acids. The V gene's germline CDR1 is MNHEY and CDR2 SMNVEV (reference sequence). V was clipped by 6 bases and J by 4 bases; unmatched bases: 8. CDR3 DNA sequence: TGTGCCAGCAGAGAAGCCCGACAGGGGTACGAGCAGTACTTC. It codes for CASREARQGYEQYF.

This CDR3 is CASSTPGLAATDTQYF. For the CDR3, the DNA is TGCGCCAGCAGCACCCCTGGGCTAGCGGCCACAGATACGCAGTATTTT. J is TRBJ2-3 and V is TRBV5-1; 7 positions agree with TRBD2. Germline V gene lookup returns CDR1 SGHRS and CDR2 YFSETQ. The CDR3 contains 16 residues. J lost 2 bases, V lost 4 bases, and 10 bases had no gene match. The full variable domain, its missing parts supplied by reference TRBV5-1 and TRBJ2-3, is KAGVTQTPRYLIKTRGQQVTLSCSPISGHRSVSWYQQTPGQGLQFLFEYFSETQRNKGNFPGRFSGRQFSNSRSEMNVSTLELGDSALYLCASSTPGLAATDTQYFGPGTRLTVL.

The genes are TRBV19 and TRBJ1-1, with 11 nucleotides matching TRBD1. CDR3 length: 15 amino acids. Trimming at V came to 5 bases and at J to 3 bases, leaving 5 bases not matched to a gene. Germline loops: CDR1 LNHDA, CDR2 SQIVND (reference sequence). The CDR3 DNA reads TGTGCCAGTAGTTCCTTGGACAGGGGGCACACTGAAGCTTTCTTT. Protein: CASSSLDRGHTEAFF.

The genes are TRBV7-8 and TRBJ2-7; no reliable D call. CDR3 length: 13 residues. The V and J ends lost 4 bases and 0 bases respectively, with 7 bases between them. CDR1 SGHVS and CDR2 FQNEAQ come from the germline V gene. The CDR3, as DNA: TGTGCCAGCAGCTCAGAAAACTCCTACGAGCAGTACTTC. Residues: CASSSENSYEQYF.

V usage is TRBV28 and J usage is TRBJ2-1; D gene uncertain. Germline V gene lookup returns CDR1 MDHEN and CDR2 SYDVKM. The V and J ends lost 3 bases and 2 bases respectively, with 14 bases between them. This CDR3 comprises 16 residues. CDR3 protein: CASSFDHGWTYNEQFF. The CDR3 region has the DNA TGTGCCAGCAGTTTCGACCACGGGTGGACCTACAATGAGCAGTTCTTC.

The chain carries TRBV2 and TRBJ2-1, with a weak D call TRBD1 (6 bases). Germline CDR1 and CDR2: SNHLY and FYNNEI. V was clipped by 6 bases and J by 4 bases, with 10 bases between them. The CDR3 loop spans 13 amino acids. The CDR3 DNA reads TGTGCCAGCAGCCCTGACAGGTACAATGAGCAGTTCTTC. Translation gives CASSPDRYNEQFF.

This chain connects TRBV4-3 to TRBJ2-5; D uncertain. V lost 3 bases to trimming and J lost 2 bases, with 10 bases between them. This CDR3 is built from 14 residues. Germline V CDR1 and CDR2: LGHNA, YSLEER. CDR3 DNA sequence: TGCGCCAGCAGCCAGTCAGGCACTCAAGAGACCCAGTACTTC. The encoded protein is CASSQSGTQETQYF.

The V and J genes are TRBV19 and TRBJ2-2, with unresolved D. V dropped 3 bases and J dropped 4 bases, with 6 bases sitting between them. The CDR3 contains 13 residues. CDR1 is LNHDA and CDR2 is SQIVND in the germline V gene (reference sequence). Here the CDR3 reads CASSIPITGELFF. For the CDR3, the DNA is TGTGCCAGTAGTATCCCCATCACCGGGGAGCTGTTTTTT.

This chain uses TRBV7-3 with TRBJ1-1; 7 bases line up with TRBD1. The CDR3 length is 14 residues. Germline CDR1 reads SGHTA; CDR2 reads FQGTGA. Trimming removed 4 bases from V and 1 base from J; junction bases left unmatched: 3. CDR3 in DNA: TGTGCCAGCAGCTCGGGACAGCAGAACACTGAAGCTTTCTTT. This translates into CASSSGQQNTEAFF.

In DNA, the CDR3 is TGTGCCAGCAGCCAGGGGGCGAGGGACTATGGCTACACCTTC. Encoded protein: CASSQGARDYGYTF. V gene TRBV28 combines with J gene TRBJ1-2, with 8 bases matching TRBD1. CDR1 is MDHEN, CDR2 SYDVKM, per germline. The CDR3 is made up of 14 amino acids. V lost 6 bases, J lost 3 bases, and 6 bases stayed unmatched.

This clone appeared once. As DNA, the CDR3 is TGTGCCAGCAGCTTCCTACTCAAGACAGGGGGCTCTTCAGATACGCAGTATTTT. Residues: CASSFLLKTGGSSDTQYF. The gene calls are TRBV7-2 and TRBJ2-3, with TRBD1 matching over 10 bases. This CDR3 region has 18 residues. V lost 3 bases and J lost 4; bases outside the gene matches: 13. Germline loops: CDR1 SGHTA, CDR2 FQGNSA.

The chain employs TRBV2 and TRBJ2-7; 7 nucleotides line up with TRBD2. This CDR3 has 13 residues. Germline V gives CDR1 SNHLY, CDR2 FYNNEI. Trimming took 8 bases from V and 3 from J; bases not matched to a gene: 7. The CDR3: CASGRTRDYEQYF. The CDR3 bases are TGTGCCAGCGGGAGGACTAGAGACTACGAGCAGTACTTC.

J is TRBJ1-5 and V is TRBV28; TRBD1 might be the D (6 bases). This CDR3 comprises 14 residues. V was trimmed by 2 bases and J by 5 bases, leaving 10 bases between them. Per the germline V gene, CDR1 is MDHEN and CDR2 is SYDVKM. CDR3 in DNA: TGTGCCAGCAGTTTAGGACAGCCACATCAGCCCCAGCATTTT. It codes for CASSLGQPHQPQHF.

This chain joins TRBV15 and TRBJ2-2; 13 nucleotides match TRBD2. Germline loops: CDR1 LNHNV, CDR2 YYDKDF (reference sequence). The CDR3 runs 19 residues. With V trimmed by 1 base and J by 4 bases, 9 bases remained unmatched. The CDR3 region is CATSRAPGLAGLSTGELFF. CDR3 DNA sequence: TGTGCCACCAGCAGAGCTCCGGGACTAGCGGGATTGAGCACCGGGGAGCTGTTTTTT.

This clone was observed once. The gene calls are TRBV28 and TRBJ2-1; 7 nucleotides align to TRBD2. Germline trimming cut 3 bases from V and 2 bases from J; bases unmatched to any gene: 4. There are 15 residues in the CDR3. Per the germline V gene, CDR1 is MDHEN and CDR2 is SYDVKM. The CDR3 loop reads CASSLGLAAYNEQFF. CDR3 sequence (DNA): TGTGCCAGCAGTTTGGGTCTAGCGGCCTACAATGAGCAGTTCTTC.